The 9 T cell receptor beta chains listed next were all sequenced from one sample in a study of T cell responses to AZD1222 COVID-19 vaccine. Repertoires were generated with immunoSEQ multiplex PCR, while TCRdb's copy carries only in-frame clones and drops some. Here the sample spans approximately 120,000 clones, approximately 89% being singletons. This sample comprised peripheral blood, obtained on day 0 of AZD1222 vaccination. The receptors were sampled from an adult in good health.

The V call is TRBV6-5, the J call TRBJ2-1; TRBD2 aligns across 15 bases. Per germline, CDR1 MNHEY and CDR2 SVGAGI. The CDR3 is made up of 15 amino acids. Unmatched junction bases numbered 7, after V lost 6 bases and J lost 10 bases. CDR3 DNA: TGTGCCAGCAGGAGGGTAGGACTAGCGGGAGGGGAGCAGTTCTTC. Amino acids: CASRRVGLAGGEQFF.

The chain is built from TRBV6-6 and TRBJ1-5; D remains ambiguous. CDR1 and CDR2 (germline): MNHNY, SVGAGI (reference sequence). V was pared by 6 bases and J by 0 bases, with 6 bases between. CDR3 length equals 13 residues. CDR3 sequence: CASRTVSNQPQHF. CDR3 in DNA: TGTGCCAGCAGAACAGTTAGCAATCAGCCCCAGCATTTT.

With regard to this clone: One end of the junction is discordant with germline, which a read error may explain. This rearrangement joins TRBV7-7 to TRBJ2-5, with a tentative D call TRBD2 (7 bases). This CDR3 is 16 amino acids long. Looked up from germline, CDR1 is SSHAT and CDR2 is FNYEAQ (reference sequence). Here the CDR3 reads CASSLGGGRDTETQYF. CDR3 coding DNA: TGTGCTAGCAGCTTAGGGGGGGGCAGGGACACAGAGACCCAGTACTTC.

This chain connects TRBV5-4 to TRBJ2-1; 14 bases are a match to TRBD2. The germline CDR1 and CDR2 sequences are SGHNT and YYREEE (reference sequence). The CDR3 loop spans 15 amino acids. Trimming at V came to 3 bases and at J to 9 bases, leaving 5 bases not matched to a gene. The CDR3 coding sequence is TGTGCCAGCAGCTCGGGACTAGCGGGAGACGGTGAGCAGTTCTTC. This codes for CASSSGLAGDGEQFF.

CDR3 in DNA: TGTGCCAGCAGTTACGGCCAGGGGGGTACCGGGGAGCTGTTTTTT. It yields the protein CASSYGQGGTGELFF. This chain joins TRBV6-5 and TRBJ2-2; perhaps TRBD1 as D (7 bases). The CDR3 runs 15 residues. Germline CDR1 is MNHEY and CDR2 is SVGAGI. Trimming left V 2 bases short and J 5 bases short, with 12 bases between.

This rearrangement joins TRBV29-1 to TRBJ2-1; 13 bases line up with TRBD2. The J segment lost 10 bases and the V segment lost 6 bases, leaving 6 bases of the junction unmatched. Germline CDR1 reads SQVTM; CDR2 reads ANQGSEA. This CDR3 contains 13 residues. As DNA, the CDR3 is TGCAGCGTGACGGGACTAGCGGGGTGGGAGCAGTTCTTC. Amino acid sequence: CSVTGLAGWEQFF.

V is TRBV19 and J is TRBJ2-1; possible D gene TRBD1, 6 bases. The V end was cut by 2 bases, the J end by 0 bases, with 14 bases between. In germline, CDR1 is LNHDA, CDR2 SQIVND (reference sequence). The CDR3 runs to 17 residues. The CDR3 protein is CASSIHTGPGSYNEQFF. The DNA of the CDR3 is TGTGCCAGTAGTATACACACAGGGCCAGGCTCCTACAATGAGCAGTTCTTC.

The chain joins TRBV5-1 to TRBJ1-1; D perhaps matches TRBD1 (5 bases). CDR3 length: 17 residues. V gave up 1 base and J gave up 1 base, with 17 bases separating them. CDR1 is SGHRS, CDR2 YFSETQ, per germline. CDR3 bases: TGCGCCAGCAGCTTGAGTTCCAGGGTATTAGGGAACACTGAAGCTTTCTTT. This codes for CASSLSSRVLGNTEAFF.

This clone was observed a single time. The chain uses TRBV30 and TRBJ2-3; D call uncertain. The ends were cut back, 5 bases at V and 2 bases at J, with 8 bases in the middle. Germline assignment: CDR1 GTSNPN and CDR2 SVGIG (reference sequence). The CDR3 contains 12 residues. CDR3 sequence reads: CAWGPSTDTQYF. For the CDR3, the DNA is TGTGCCTGGGGACCATCCACAGATACGCAGTATTTT.